This T cell receptor beta chain comes out of a study of blood T cell repertoires in COVID-19. Study-wide context: Some COVID-19 samples were acute and others convalescent; all came from the United States, Italy and Spain. T cells, B-cell-depleted T cells, or PBMCs provided the cDNA or gDNA that served as material.

Those designated as exposed participants met a COVID-19 case within 2 weeks before study entry. Data came from immunoSEQ multiplex PCR; TCRdb stores just in-frame clones and leaves some out. The sample shows about 220,000 clones, around 87% of them seen only once. Sequenced: PBMCs or T cells enriched from blood (not recorded which). The source is a man aged 25 to 40 who had been exposed to COVID-19.

This chain's CDR3 is CASSSGGRTGELFF. The CDR3 coding sequence is TGTGCCAGCAGCTCGGGGGGAAGGACCGGGGAGCTGTTTTTT. The chain carries TRBV7-3 and TRBJ2-2; 7 bases line up with TRBD2. Germline values: CDR1 SGHTA, CDR2 FQGTGA. CDR3 length: 14 amino acids. Unmatched junction bases numbered 4, after V lost 4 bases and J lost 5 bases.